This T cell receptor (beta chain) was captured by sequencing in a study of blood T cell repertoires in COVID-19. The repertoire was sequenced with immunoSEQ multiplex PCR; TCRdb's copy has only in-frame clones and lacks some. The repertoire holds fewer than 150,000 clones, with 80% to 85% as singletons. Looked up from germline, CDR1 is MGHRA and CDR2 is YSYEKL. CDR3 length equals 16 residues. V shed 6 bases and J 15 bases; nucleotides not matched to a gene: 20. The source material was peripheral blood. The source is an elderly woman with acute or convalescent COVID-19. The rearrangement joins TRBV4-1 to TRBJ2-1, with 10 bases that match TRBD2. In DNA form, the CDR3 reads TGCGCCAGCAGGGCCACGAGCGGGAGGGCCTTTAATGGCCCGTTCTTC. This encodes CASRATSGRAFNGPFF.